This TCR beta chain was identified in a study of regulatory T cells in long-lasting Graves disease. Study-wide results and limits: Favoring TRBV28, TRBJ1-2 and TRBJ2-5 was a feature seen in persistent disease. Persistent Graves' patients showed less TCR diversity than newly diagnosed patients showed.

Sequencing libraries for TCR beta were prepared with iRepertoire HTBI primers and Arm-PCR of CDR3 regions. TCRdb fed the multiplex PCR reads into MiXCR, producing one record per CDR3 protein. The sample lists about 470,000 distinct CDR3 sequences; less than 25% were seen once. Time point indicated: persistent/refractory GD, antithyroid drugs over 5 years with positive TRAb. Generation of the TCR library employed RNA extracted from PBMCs. Patients were from an endocrinology department in Xi'an, China. In regard to this clonotype: Its matching antigen is unknown.

The CDR3 loop spans 15 amino acids. Germline V gene lookup returns CDR1 MNHNS and CDR2 SASEGT. V was trimmed by 6 bases and J by 5 bases, leaving 20 bases between them. This chain links TRBV6-1 with TRBJ2-7; D is tentatively TRBD1 or TRBD2 (5 bases each). The clonotype originates from a female donor with Graves disease. The sequencing here drew on peripheral blood mononuclear cells (PBMCs), taken when the disease was refractory, from a patient treated with antithyroid drugs. DNA of the CDR3: TGTGCCAGCAGAAACCCTAGCAGGGTAGTGGACGAGCAGTACTTC. It specifies CASRNPSRVVDEQYF.